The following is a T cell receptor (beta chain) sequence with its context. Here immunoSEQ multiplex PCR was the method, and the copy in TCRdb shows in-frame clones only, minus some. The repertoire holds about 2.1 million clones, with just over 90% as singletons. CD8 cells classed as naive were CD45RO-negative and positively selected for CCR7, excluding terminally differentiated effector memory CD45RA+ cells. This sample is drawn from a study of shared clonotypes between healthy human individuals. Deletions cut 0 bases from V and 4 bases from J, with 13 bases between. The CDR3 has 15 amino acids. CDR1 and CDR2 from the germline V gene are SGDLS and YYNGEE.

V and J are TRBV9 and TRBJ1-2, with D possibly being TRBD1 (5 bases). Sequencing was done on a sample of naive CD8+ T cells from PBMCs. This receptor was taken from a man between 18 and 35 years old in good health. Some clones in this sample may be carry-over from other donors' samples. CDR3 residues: CASSVGGGASYGYTF. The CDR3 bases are TGTGCCAGCAGCGTAGGGGGCGGCGCATCCTATGGCTACACCTTC.